This TCR beta chain was observed in a study of CD8+CD57+ T cells in acquired aplastic anemia (dated by TCRdb to the late 2010s). Background on the whole study: A mean of 3.2 ug of DNA, ranging from roughly 0.19 to 27.4 ug, was extracted from sorted CD4+ and CD8+ cells. An average of approximately 9.8 million reads for CD4+ cells and 11 million to 13 million reads for CD8+ cells was obtained from healthy donor samples.

Genomic DNA was used as template for profiling of TCR beta VDJ combinations and CDR3 sequences. TCR repertoire sequencing was run on an Illumina HiSeq 2000. The study's own analysis went as follows. TRBV/TRBJ rearrangement plots, CDR3 size and DJ length profiles, and Simpson's diversity index were used to evaluate the repertoires. The most abundant DNA sequence in the deep sequencing data was taken as the immunodominant clone. CDR3 amino acid sequences were checked for sharing between subjects and were compared against published repertoires and the VDJdb database. In-frame beta chains were kept once TCRdb had trimmed the public reads at Q25 with fastp and called clones with MiXCR. Identical CDR3 proteins give one entry, which carries the most common genes and DNA. TCRdb, not the authors, supplied the V and J calls. The sample contains around 230,000 distinct CDR3 sequences, approximately 57% of them found a single time. The ten largest clones capture over 25% of the sample.

On the study overall, not on this receptor specifically: No significant difference in CD8+ Simpson's diversity was found between patients and healthy controls (P=0.060). Although 25 to 30 CD8+ CDR3 sequences were shared by patients and controls, these sequences appeared highly expressed in patients and within the immunodominant clones of patients.

This clonotype has ten or more counts. Its antigen target is currently unknown. Per-base quality was not reported, and no clone a single base away is much larger than it. In this study, sorted CD4+ and CD8+ T cells from the blood of healthy subjects and of severe aplastic anemia patients had their TCR repertoires deep-sequenced. Ficoll-Paque density gradient centrifugation was used to isolate peripheral blood mononuclear cells. CD4+ and CD8+ T cells were sorted by FACS or magnetic beads before DNA extraction. Its CDR3 holds 16 amino acids, cysteine through phenylalanine. CDR3 DNA is the only sequence kept; it has 48 bases, read in frame from the first base. Trimming removed 6 bases from V and 1 base from J; the gene matches leave 8 bases unexplained. In the germline V gene, CDR1 corresponds to SNHLY and CDR2 to FYNNEI.

The sequenced material came from sorted CD4+, CD8+, or CD8+CD57+ T cells (not recorded which) from PBMCs. This receptor was taken from a human donor in good health. The rearranged chain carries TRBV2 and TRBJ2-2, and 7 bases in between align with TRBD2. In nucleotides, the sequence is TGTGCCAGCAGGGGGGAGGGCAGGGAGAACACCGGGGAGCTGTTTTTT. Translated, this is CASRGEGRENTGELFF.